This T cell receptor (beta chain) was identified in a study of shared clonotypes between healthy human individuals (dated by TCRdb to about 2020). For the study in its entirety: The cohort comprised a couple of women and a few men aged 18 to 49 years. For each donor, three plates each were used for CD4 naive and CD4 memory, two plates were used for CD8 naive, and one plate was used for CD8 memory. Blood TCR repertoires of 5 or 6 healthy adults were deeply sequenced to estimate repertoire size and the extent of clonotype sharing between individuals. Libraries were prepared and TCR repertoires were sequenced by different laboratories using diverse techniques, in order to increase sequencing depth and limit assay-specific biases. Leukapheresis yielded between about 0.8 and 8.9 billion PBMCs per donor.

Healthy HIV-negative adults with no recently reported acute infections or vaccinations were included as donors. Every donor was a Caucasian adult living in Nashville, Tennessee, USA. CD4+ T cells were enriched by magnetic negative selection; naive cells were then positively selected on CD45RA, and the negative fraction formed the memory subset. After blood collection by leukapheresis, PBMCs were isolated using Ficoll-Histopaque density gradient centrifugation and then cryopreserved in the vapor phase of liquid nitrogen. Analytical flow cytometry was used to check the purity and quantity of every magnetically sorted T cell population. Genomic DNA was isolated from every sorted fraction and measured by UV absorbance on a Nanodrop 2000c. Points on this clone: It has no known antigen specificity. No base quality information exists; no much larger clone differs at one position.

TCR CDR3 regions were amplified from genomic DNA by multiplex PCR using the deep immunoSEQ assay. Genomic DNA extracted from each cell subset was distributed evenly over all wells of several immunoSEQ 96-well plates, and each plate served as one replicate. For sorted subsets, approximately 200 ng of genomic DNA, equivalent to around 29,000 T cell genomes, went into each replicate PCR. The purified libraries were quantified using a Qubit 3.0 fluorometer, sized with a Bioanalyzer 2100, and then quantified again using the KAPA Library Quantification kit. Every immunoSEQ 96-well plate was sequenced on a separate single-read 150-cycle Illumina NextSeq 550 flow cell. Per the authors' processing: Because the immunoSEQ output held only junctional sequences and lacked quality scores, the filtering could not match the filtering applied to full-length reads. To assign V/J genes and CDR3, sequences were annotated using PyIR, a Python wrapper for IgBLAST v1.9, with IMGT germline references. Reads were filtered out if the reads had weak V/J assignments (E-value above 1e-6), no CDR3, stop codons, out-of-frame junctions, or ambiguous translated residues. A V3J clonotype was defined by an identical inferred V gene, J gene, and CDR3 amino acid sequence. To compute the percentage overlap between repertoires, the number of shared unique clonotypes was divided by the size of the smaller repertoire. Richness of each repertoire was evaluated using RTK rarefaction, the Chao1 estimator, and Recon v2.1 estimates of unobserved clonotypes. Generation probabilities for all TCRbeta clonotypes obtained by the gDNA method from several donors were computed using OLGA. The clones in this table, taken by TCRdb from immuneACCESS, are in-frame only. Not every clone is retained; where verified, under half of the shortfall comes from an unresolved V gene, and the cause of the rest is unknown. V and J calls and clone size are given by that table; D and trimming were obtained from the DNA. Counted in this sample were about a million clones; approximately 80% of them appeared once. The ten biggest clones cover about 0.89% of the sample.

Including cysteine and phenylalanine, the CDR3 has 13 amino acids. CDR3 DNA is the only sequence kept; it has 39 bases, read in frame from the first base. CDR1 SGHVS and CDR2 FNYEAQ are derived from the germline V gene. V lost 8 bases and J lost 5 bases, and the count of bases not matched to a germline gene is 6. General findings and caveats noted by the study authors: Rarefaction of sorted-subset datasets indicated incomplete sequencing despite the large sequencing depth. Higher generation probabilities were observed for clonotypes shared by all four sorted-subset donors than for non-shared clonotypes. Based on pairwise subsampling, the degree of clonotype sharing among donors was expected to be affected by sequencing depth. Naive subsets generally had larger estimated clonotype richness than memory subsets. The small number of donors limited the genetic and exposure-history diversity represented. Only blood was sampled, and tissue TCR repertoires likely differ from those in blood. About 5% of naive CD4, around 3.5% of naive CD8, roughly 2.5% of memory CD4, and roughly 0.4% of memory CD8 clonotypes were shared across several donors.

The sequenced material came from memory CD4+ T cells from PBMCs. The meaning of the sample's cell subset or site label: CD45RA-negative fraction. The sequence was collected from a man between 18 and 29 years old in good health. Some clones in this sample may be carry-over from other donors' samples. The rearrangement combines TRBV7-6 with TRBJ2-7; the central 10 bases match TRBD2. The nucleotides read TGTGCCAGCTCGGGGAGCGGGAGGGACGAGCAGTACTTC. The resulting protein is CASSGSGRDEQYF.